This T cell receptor beta chain was retrieved from a study of OX40 agonist ivuxolimab in advanced cancers. Overall study context: The study enrolled dose-escalation patients with hepatocellular carcinoma, melanoma, renal cell or head and neck cancer. Partial responses were achieved by three patients, one with hepatocellular carcinoma and two with cutaneous melanoma. Prior anti-PD-1, anti-PD-L1 or anti-CTLA-4 therapy did not bar entry, and 40% had some. Study results and limitations: Some nonresponders likewise displayed low normalized T-cell clonal expansion.

Sequencing was performed with immunoSEQ multiplex PCR; in TCRdb, only in-frame clones are kept and a portion is missing. The table has about 76,000 clones, roughly 85% seen once; the top ten hold under 0.75%. V was clipped by 4 bases and J by 5 bases; unmatched bases: 6. The CDR3 runs to 15 residues. Germline V gene lookup returns CDR1 SEHNR and CDR2 FQNEAQ (reference sequence). This clone has just one count. Its matching antigen is unknown. The sample consisted of CD4+ or CD8+ T cells sorted from blood, taken in a trial of the OX40 agonist ivuxolimab. This TCR was sampled from an adult with an advanced solid tumor such as melanoma, head and neck, liver or kidney cancer. The chain joins TRBV7-9 to TRBJ2-5, with 11 nucleotides matching TRBD2. In DNA, the CDR3 is TGTGCCAGCAGCTCCGGACTAGCGGGTATGGAGACCCAGTACTTC. It encodes CASSSGLAGMETQYF.